Detailed here is one T cell receptor (beta chain). Primers for the PCR totalled 60 Vbeta and 13 Jbeta. Sequencing was performed with immunoSEQ multiplex PCR; in TCRdb, only in-frame clones are kept and a portion is missing. This table has 100,000 to 150,000 clones, 70% to 80% appearing once. These data belong to a study of cytomegalovirus exposure and HLA in healthy donors. There are 19 residues in the CDR3. V gave up 0 bases and J gave up 5 bases; unmatched junction bases: 13. CDR1 is LGHNA and CDR2 is YSLEER in the germline V gene. The sequencing sample was made of PBMCs. The origin of this receptor is a woman in her forties or fifties in good health and CMV-seropositive. The chain couples TRBV4-3 to TRBJ2-1; 10 bases align to TRBD2. As DNA, the CDR3 is TGCGCCAGCAGCCAAGATCTTGTTTCGGGGCTAGCGGGAGACAATGAGCAGTTCTTC. Translating it yields CASSQDLVSGLAGDNEQFF.